This T cell receptor (beta chain) came from a study of T cell responses to AZD1222 COVID-19 vaccine. The germline V and J ends were trimmed by 1 base and 2 bases, with 11 bases remaining between them. Germline V CDR1 and CDR2: SGHTA, FQGNSA. The CDR3 covers 15 residues. Here immunoSEQ multiplex PCR was the method, and the copy in TCRdb shows in-frame clones only, minus some. Here the sample spans more than 85,000 clones, approximately 82% being singletons. Sequencing was performed on peripheral blood, taken on day 0 of AZD1222 vaccination. J is TRBJ2-5 and V is TRBV7-2, with D hard to call. The receptor's source is an adult in good health. CDR3 residues: CASSLVGQAQETQYF. The CDR3 DNA is TGTGCCAGCAGCTTAGTAGGCCAGGCACAAGAGACCCAGTACTTC.